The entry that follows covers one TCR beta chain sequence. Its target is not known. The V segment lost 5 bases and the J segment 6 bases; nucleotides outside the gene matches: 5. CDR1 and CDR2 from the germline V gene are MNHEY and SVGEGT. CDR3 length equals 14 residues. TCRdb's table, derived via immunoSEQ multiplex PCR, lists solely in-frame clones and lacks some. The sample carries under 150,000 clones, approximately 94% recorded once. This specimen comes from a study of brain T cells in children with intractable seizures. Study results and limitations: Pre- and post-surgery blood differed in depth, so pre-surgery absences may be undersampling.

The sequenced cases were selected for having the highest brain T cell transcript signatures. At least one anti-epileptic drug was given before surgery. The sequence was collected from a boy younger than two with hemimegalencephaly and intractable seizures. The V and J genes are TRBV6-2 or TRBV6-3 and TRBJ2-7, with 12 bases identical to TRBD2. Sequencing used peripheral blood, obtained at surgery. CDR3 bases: TGTGCCAGCAGTACCCTAGCGGGAGGGTTCGAGCAGTACTTC. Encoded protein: CASSTLAGGFEQYF.